A single sample gave rise to the 11 T cell receptor beta chains below, sequenced in a study of blood T cell repertoires in COVID-19. Measured with immunoSEQ multiplex PCR; TCRdb has only the in-frame clones, and not every one. The sample has some 330,000 clones; approximately 88% are singletons. The sample was PBMCs or T cells enriched from blood (not recorded which). The source is a young man who had recovered from COVID-19.

The chain couples TRBV2 to TRBJ2-7; D might be TRBD1 (6 bases). Germline V gives CDR1 SNHLY, CDR2 FYNNEI. Trimming took 7 bases from V and 5 from J, leaving 18 bases between them. The CDR3 spans 14 residues. The CDR3 region has the DNA TGTGCCAGCAACCCCTTACAGGGTATGGACGAGCAGTACTTC. It specifies CASNPLQGMDEQYF.

V usage is TRBV19 and J usage is TRBJ1-5; D gene uncertain. This CDR3 is 13 amino acids long. V was clipped by 2 bases and J by 5 bases, with 7 bases between them. The germline CDR1 and CDR2 sequences are LNHDA and SQIVND (reference sequence). The CDR3 spells CASSINRDQPQHF. The CDR3 bases are TGTGCCAGTAGTATAAACCGAGATCAGCCCCAGCATTTT.

The chain couples TRBV5-4 to TRBJ2-3; 9 bases are a match to TRBD2. In germline, CDR1 is SGHNT, CDR2 YYREEE (reference sequence). J was trimmed by 4 bases and V by 5 bases; bases with no gene match: 11. This CDR3 is 16 amino acids long. As DNA, the CDR3 is TGTGCCAGCAGTCCCGGACTAGCGCAGACCGCAGATACGCAGTATTTT. Translation: CASSPGLAQTADTQYF.

The rearrangement links TRBV21-1 to TRBJ1-4. TRBV21-1 is given as a pseudogene. The CDR3 has 15 amino acids. As DNA, the CDR3 is TGTGCCAGCAGATGGCCGGGACTTGGGAACGAAAAACTGTTTTTT. It specifies CASRWPGLGNEKLFF.

The V and J genes are TRBV10-3 and TRBJ2-5, with D maybe TRBD2 (6 bases). Trimming left V 1 base short and J 0 bases short, with 12 bases between. The CDR3 spans 16 residues. Per germline, CDR1 ENHRY and CDR2 SYGVKD. For the CDR3, the DNA is TGTGCCATCAGTGAGTTTTTGGGACTGCACCAAGAGACCCAGTACTTC. Protein: CAISEFLGLHQETQYF.

The CDR3 loop is CASSLGQANSYEQYF. For the CDR3, the DNA is TGTGCCAGCAGTTTAGGCCAGGCTAACTCCTACGAGCAGTACTTC. The chain carries TRBV28 and TRBJ2-7, with no clear D. The CDR3 is 15 amino acids. The V end was cut by 2 bases, the J end by 0 bases, with 11 bases between. From germline, CDR1 is MDHEN and CDR2 SYDVKM.

The chain has TRBV30 and TRBJ2-7; TRBD1 might be the D (6 bases). Germline CDR1 reads GTSNPN; CDR2 reads SVGIG (reference sequence). V lost 7 bases and J 5 bases, leaving 21 bases between the germline ends. The CDR3 length is 14 residues. The CDR3 nucleotides read TGTGCCTCCGGACAGACCAGTATCGGGGACGAGCAGTACTTC. Protein sequence: CASGQTSIGDEQYF.

This clone was seen once. The chain links TRBV28 to TRBJ1-2; 8 bases are a match to TRBD1. V lost 10 bases and J lost 6; bases outside the gene matches: 13. Per germline, CDR1 MDHEN and CDR2 SYDVKM. This CDR3 comprises 14 residues. The CDR3 nucleotides are TGTGCCATTTCGCCCACGGACAGGGCAAATGGCTACACCTTC. It yields the protein CAISPTDRANGYTF.

This chain links TRBV12-3 or TRBV12-4 with TRBJ2-2; D remains ambiguous. V shed 5 bases and J shed 6 bases, with 4 bases lying between them. The CDR3 extends over 11 amino acids. For the CDR3, the DNA is TGTGCCAGCAGTCGTTCCGGGGAGCTGTTTTTT. This sequence encodes CASSRSGELFF.

The chain uses TRBV5-1 and TRBJ2-5; D gene uncertain. The CDR3 consists of 12 residues. The germline CDR1 and CDR2 sequences are SGHRS and YFSETQ. V was pared by 2 bases and J by 2 bases, with 4 bases between. CDR3 protein: CASSFRQETQYF. The CDR3 DNA sequence: TGCGCCAGCAGCTTCAGGCAAGAGACCCAGTACTTC.

The chain combines TRBV9 with TRBJ1-3; D possibly corresponds to TRBD1 (6 bases). This CDR3 has 16 amino acids. Trimming pared 0 bases from V and 2 bases from J, leaving 12 bases between. Germline V gives CDR1 SGDLS, CDR2 YYNGEE. The CDR3 spells CASSVGRGGAGNTIYF. The CDR3 DNA reads as TGTGCCAGCAGCGTAGGGCGAGGGGGGGCTGGAAACACCATATATTTT.